These 22 T cell receptor beta chains originate from one sample sequenced in a study of blood T cell repertoires in COVID-19. Assay used: immunoSEQ multiplex PCR; TCRdb lists only in-frame clones, some missing. The sample holds 15,000 to 20,000 clones, about nine tenths seen once. Specimen: peripheral blood. The source is a human donor in a cohort sampled during active COVID-19.

The V gene is TRBV27, the J gene TRBJ2-5, with 12 nucleotides matching TRBD2. This CDR3 spans 19 amino acids. The germline V gene encodes CDR1 MNHEY and CDR2 SMNVEV (reference sequence). The V segment lost 3 bases and the J segment 2 bases; nucleotides outside the gene matches: 13. This chain's CDR3 is CASSLEIRTSGVRQETQYF. The CDR3 DNA sequence: TGTGCCAGCAGTTTGGAGATCCGGACTAGCGGGGTGCGGCAAGAGACCCAGTACTTC.

V usage is TRBV7-2 and J usage is TRBJ2-5, with 11 bases aligning to TRBD2. Germline V gives CDR1 SGHTA, CDR2 FQGNSA. Trimming removed 5 bases from V and 4 bases from J; junction bases left unmatched: 6. The length of the CDR3 is 15 residues. The CDR3 coding sequence is TGTGCCAGCAGCCTTACGGGGACTAGCGGAGAGACCCAGTACTTC. This encodes CASSLTGTSGETQYF.

This sequence joins TRBV5-6 and TRBJ1-1, with 7 bases matching TRBD1. V trimming: 3 bases; J trimming: 10 bases; junction bases outside the gene matches: 9. The CDR3 is made up of 13 amino acids. Germline V lookup: CDR1 SGHDT, CDR2 YYEEEE. DNA for the CDR3: TGTGCCAGCAGCTCCCGACAGGGTCGTGGAGCTTTCTTT. Translating gives CASSSRQGRGAFF.

The rearrangement links TRBV3-1 (or the pseudogene TRBV3-2) to TRBJ1-1; D is unresolved. Germline lookup yields CDR1 LGHDT and CDR2 YNNKEL (reference sequence). V lost 2 bases, J lost 5 bases, and 12 bases lay in between. This CDR3 has 14 amino acids. The chain's CDR3 is CASSQTDAGTEAFF. For the CDR3, the DNA is TGTGCCAGCAGCCAAACGGATGCGGGGACTGAAGCTTTCTTT.

The chain recombines TRBV28 with TRBJ2-7, with D tentatively TRBD2 (6 bases). This CDR3 is built from 11 residues. Germline loops: CDR1 MDHEN, CDR2 SYDVKM. Trimming took 5 bases from V and 10 from J, leaving 12 bases between them. The CDR3 loop is CASSLGTFQYF. CDR3 bases: TGTGCCAGCAGTCTCGGGACTTTTCAGTACTTC.

This sequence joins TRBV18 and TRBJ2-3; 15 bases are a match to TRBD2. The CDR3 runs to 18 residues. V shed 3 bases, J shed 6 bases, and the junction held 10 bases outside the gene matches. Germline V gene sequence: CDR1 KGHSH, CDR2 LQKENI. The CDR3 sequence: CASSPPGTSGGFSDTQYF. The CDR3 DNA follows: TGTGCCAGCTCACCGCCAGGGACTAGCGGGGGGTTTTCGGATACGCAGTATTTT. Full variable domain (remainder filled in from reference TRBV18 and TRBJ2-3): NAGVMQNPRHLVRRRGQEARLRCSPMKGHSHVYWYRQLPEEGLKFMVYLQKENIIDESGMPKERFSAEFPKEGPSILRIQQVVRGDSAAYFCASSPPGTSGGFSDTQYFGPGTRLTVL.

The chain carries TRBV5-1 and TRBJ2-2, with a possible D match to TRBD2 (5 bases). With 3 bases removed from V and 1 base from J, the gap between germline ends came to 13 bases. The CDR3 spans 16 residues. Looked up from germline, CDR1 is SGHRS and CDR2 is YFSETQ. DNA of the CDR3: TGCGCCAGCAGCTCCGAGGGCCGAAAGAACACCGGGGAGCTGTTTTTT. This codes for CASSSEGRKNTGELFF.

This clone was counted a single time. The chain employs TRBV19 and TRBJ2-3, with TRBD1 identical over 7 bases. V was clipped by 7 bases and J by 6 bases; unmatched bases: 16. Germline V gene data show CDR1 as LNHDA and CDR2 as SQIVND (reference sequence). The CDR3 covers 16 residues. Here the CDR3 DNA reads TGTGCCAGTACCCCAAGAGGGGGCATTACCATCGATACGCAGTATTTT. Protein product: CASTPRGGITIDTQYF.

The chain carries TRBV3-1 (or the pseudogene TRBV3-2) and TRBJ2-4; D might be TRBD1 (7 bases). This CDR3 spans 17 amino acids. V shed 0 bases and J shed 1 base, with 13 bases lying between them. From germline, CDR1 is LGHDT and CDR2 YNNKEL (reference sequence). The CDR3 sequence is CASSQEWPGGAKNIQYF. The CDR3 DNA is TGTGCCAGCAGCCAAGAATGGCCAGGGGGGGCCAAAAACATTCAGTACTTC.

This chain connects TRBV14 to TRBJ2-5; perhaps TRBD2 as D (7 bases). The CDR3 length is 17 residues. Germline lookup yields CDR1 SGHDN and CDR2 FVKESK. Trimming took 0 bases from V and 2 from J, leaving 16 bases between them. CDR3 loop: CASSQDSGGGPQETQYF. The CDR3 nucleotides are TGTGCCAGCAGCCAAGATTCAGGCGGGGGCCCTCAAGAGACCCAGTACTTC.

The rearrangement uses TRBV11-3 and TRBJ1-1; D unclear. The CDR3 spans 13 residues. V was clipped by 2 bases and J by 1 base, with 5 bases between them. The germline V gene has CDR1 SGHNT and CDR2 YENEEA. The CDR3 here is CASSLSPNTEAFF. The CDR3 DNA reads as TGTGCCAGCAGCTTATCTCCGAACACTGAAGCTTTCTTT.

This clone was seen only a few times. The rearrangement uses TRBV4-3 and TRBJ1-5, with a tentative D call TRBD1 (5 bases). The V gene's germline CDR1 is LGHNA and CDR2 YSLEER. V gave up 0 bases and J gave up 0 bases, with 6 bases separating them. The CDR3 totals 15 residues. CDR3 bases: TGCGCCAGCAGCCAAGACCAGGGTAGCAATCAGCCCCAGCATTTT. Amino acid sequence: CASSQDQGSNQPQHF.

CDR3 region: CASSQDTRDRSYNEQFF. In nucleotides, the CDR3 is TGCGCCAGCAGCCAAGATACCAGGGACAGGTCCTACAATGAGCAGTTCTTC. This chain joins TRBV4-3 and TRBJ2-1, with 8 positions matching TRBD1. Germline CDR1 LGHNA, CDR2 YSLEER. V was clipped by 0 bases and J by 1 base; unmatched bases: 5. The CDR3 consists of 17 residues.

The chain employs TRBV5-1 and TRBJ1-1, with a tentative D call TRBD1 (6 bases). Trimming stripped 0 bases from V and 0 bases from J, with 9 bases between. This CDR3 is 15 amino acids long. The V gene's germline CDR1 is SGHRS and CDR2 YFSETQ. The DNA of the CDR3 is TGCGCCAGCAGCTTGGCAGGGGCTGTGAACACTGAAGCTTTCTTT. This sequence encodes CASSLAGAVNTEAFF.

The rearrangement uses TRBV7-3 and TRBJ2-3; 9 bases are a match to TRBD2. CDR1 and CDR2 (germline): SGHTA, FQGTGA. The CDR3 length is 15 residues. Germline trimming cut 5 bases from V and 7 bases from J; bases unmatched to any gene: 10. CDR3 sequence (DNA): TGTGCCAGCAGCGCCCTAGCGGGACGAAAGAATACGCAGTATTTT. This encodes CASSALAGRKNTQYF.

This clone has a handful of counts. This sequence joins TRBV6-6 and TRBJ1-4, with D possibly matching TRBD1 (5 bases). V dropped 3 bases and J dropped 5 bases, with 7 bases sitting between them. CDR1 is MNHNY and CDR2 is SVGAGI in the germline V gene (reference sequence). CDR3 length equals 13 residues. For the CDR3, the DNA is TGTGCCAGCAGTTATGGGGGGAATGAAAAACTGTTTTTT. Translating gives CASSYGGNEKLFF.

This chain links TRBV12-3 or TRBV12-4 with TRBJ2-1; D is possibly TRBD2 (5 bases). V was shortened by 6 bases and J by 10 bases, with 16 bases between the two germline ends. This CDR3 comprises 13 residues. The CDR3 here is CASSYQDFREQFF. The CDR3 region has the DNA TGTGCCAGCAGCTACCAGGACTTCCGCGAGCAGTTCTTC.

The J gene is TRBJ2-2, the V gene TRBV11-2, with 9 bases fitting TRBD2. J gave up 3 bases and V 5 bases, and 16 bases lay outside the gene matches. This CDR3 is 19 amino acids long. Germline loops: CDR1 SGHAT, CDR2 FQNNGV. The DNA of the CDR3 is TGTGCCAGCAGCCCACGCCCGGGAGGACTAGCGTTAGACACCGGGGAGCTGTTTTTT. Residues: CASSPRPGGLALDTGELFF. Using reference TRBV11-2 and TRBJ2-2 for the parts outside the CDR3, the full variable domain is EAGVAQSPRYKIIEKRQSVAFWCNPISGHATLYWYQQILGQGPKLLIQFQNNGVVDDSQLPKDRFSAERLKGVDSTLKIQPAKLEDSAVYLCASSPRPGGLALDTGELFFGEGSRLTVL.

J is TRBJ2-2 and V is TRBV2; possibly TRBD1 for D (6 bases). The germline V gene has CDR1 SNHLY and CDR2 FYNNEI. Between the trimmed V and J ends, which lost 4 bases and 9 bases, there was a span of 15 bases. This CDR3 is built from 14 residues. CDR3 amino acids: CASSGTAVARELFF. CDR3 coding DNA: TGTGCCAGCAGTGGGACAGCGGTGGCCCGGGAGCTGTTTTTT.

This sequence joins TRBV6-1 and TRBJ2-1, with TRBD2 as a possible D gene (6 bases). The germline CDR1 and CDR2 sequences are MNHNS and SASEGT. The CDR3 contains 13 residues. The V and J ends lost 2 bases and 7 bases respectively, with 9 bases between them. The CDR3 loop is CASSESGVNEQFF. As DNA, the CDR3 is TGTGCCAGCAGTGAATCGGGAGTAAATGAGCAGTTCTTC.

The rearrangement joins TRBV7-2 to TRBJ2-5; D possibly corresponds to TRBD2 (6 bases). CDR1 and CDR2 (germline): SGHTA, FQGNSA. V dropped 0 bases and J dropped 4 bases, with 9 bases sitting between them. The CDR3 is 14 amino acids. CDR3 DNA sequence: TGTGCCAGCAGCTTAGCCCTGGGAGGAGAGACCCAGTACTTC. It encodes CASSLALGGETQYF.

The chain uses TRBV6-2 or TRBV6-3 and TRBJ2-3; 11 nucleotides agree with TRBD2. The ends lost 6 bases at V and 1 base at J; junction bases unmatched: 9. This CDR3 spans 17 amino acids. The germline V gene has CDR1 MNHEY and CDR2 SVGEGT. In nucleotides, the CDR3 is TGTGCCAGCAGCTTTCTAGCGGGGGGAAAACGCACAGATACGCAGTATTTT. Protein sequence: CASSFLAGGKRTDTQYF.